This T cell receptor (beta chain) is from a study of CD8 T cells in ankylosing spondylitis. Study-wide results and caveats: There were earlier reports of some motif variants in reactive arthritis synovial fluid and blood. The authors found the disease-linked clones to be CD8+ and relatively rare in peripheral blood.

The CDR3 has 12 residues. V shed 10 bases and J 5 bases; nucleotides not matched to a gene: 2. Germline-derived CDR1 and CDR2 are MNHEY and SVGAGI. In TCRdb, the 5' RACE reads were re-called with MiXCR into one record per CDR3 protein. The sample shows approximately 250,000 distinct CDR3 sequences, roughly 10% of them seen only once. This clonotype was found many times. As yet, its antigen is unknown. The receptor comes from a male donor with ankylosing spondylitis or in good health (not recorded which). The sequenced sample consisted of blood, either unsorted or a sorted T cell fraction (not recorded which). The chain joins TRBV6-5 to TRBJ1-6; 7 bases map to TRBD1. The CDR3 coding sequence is TGTGCCACGGGACAGCATAATTCACCCCTCCACTTT. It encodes CATGQHNSPLHF.